This entry lists 14 T cell receptor beta chains sequenced from one sample in a study of CD8 T cells in Susac syndrome. After extraction with the RNeasy kit, roughly 0.5 to 1 ug of the RNA was reverse transcribed using random hexamers. TCRdb fed the immunoSEQ multiplex PCR reads into MiXCR, producing one record per CDR3 protein. The profile shows 200,000 to 250,000 distinct CDR3 sequences, about 96% of them singletons. The sample consisted of CD4+ T cells from PBMCs. Receptors were obtained from a human donor with multiple sclerosis.

The chain couples TRBV3-1 to TRBJ2-7; TRBD2 aligns across 11 bases. Germline lookup yields CDR1 LGHDT and CDR2 YNNKEL (reference sequence). CDR3 length: 15 residues. Trimming removed 1 base from V and 1 base from J; junction bases left unmatched: 0. The CDR3 loop is CASSQGLAGSYEQYF. In DNA form, the CDR3 reads TGTGCCAGCAGCCAAGGACTAGCGGGATCCTACGAGCAGTACTTC.

The chain employs TRBV9 and TRBJ2-5, with D unresolved. The V gene's germline CDR1 is SGDLS and CDR2 YYNGEE. This CDR3 spans 14 amino acids. V lost 0 bases and J 1 base, leaving 7 bases between the germline ends. The CDR3 DNA sequence: TGTGCCAGCAGCGTAGGAGTAGCCCAAGAGACCCAGTACTTC. Translating gives CASSVGVAQETQYF.

The V call is TRBV5-6, the J call TRBJ2-1; TRBD2 matches 8 bases. The germline CDR1 and CDR2 sequences are SGHDT and YYEEEE. V was clipped by 2 bases and J by 6 bases; unmatched bases: 7. CDR3 length equals 15 residues. CDR3: CASSLNGGARNEQFF. The CDR3 coding sequence is TGTGCCAGCAGCTTAAACGGGGGGGCCCGCAATGAGCAGTTCTTC.

This clonotype was counted a single time. The chain is built from TRBV5-4 and TRBJ2-6; possibly TRBD2 for D (6 bases). V shed 3 bases and J shed 3 bases, with 13 bases lying between them. The CDR3 totals 16 residues. Per germline, CDR1 SGHNT and CDR2 YYREEE (reference sequence). The CDR3 nucleotides are TGTGCCAGCAGCTCCGGAGGGCCAAATGGGGCCAACGTCCTGACTTTC. Protein: CASSSGGPNGANVLTF.

The rearrangement joins TRBV4-1 to TRBJ2-7; D tentatively fits TRBD1 or TRBD2 (5 bases each). Germline CDR1 MGHRA, CDR2 YSYEKL. The CDR3 sequence is 15 residues long. With 2 bases removed from V and 7 bases from J, the gap between germline ends came to 18 bases. The DNA for the CDR3 is TGCGCCAGCAGCCAATTTTGGGGGACGCCGGGAGAGCAGTACTTC. It specifies CASSQFWGTPGEQYF.

The rearrangement joins TRBV13 to TRBJ2-2; D uncertain. The germline V gene encodes CDR1 PRHDT and CDR2 FYEKMQ (reference sequence). The ends were cut back, 9 bases at V and 5 bases at J, with 16 bases in the middle. CDR3 length: 14 residues. In nucleotides, the CDR3 is TGTGCCAGTGACTCGGGTCGACGGACCGGGGAGCTGTTTTTT. Its translation is CASDSGRRTGELFF.

The chain is built from TRBV9 and TRBJ2-7, with 8 bases matching TRBD2. V shed 0 bases, J shed 6 bases, and the junction held 8 bases outside the gene matches. Germline V gene data show CDR1 as SGDLS and CDR2 as YYNGEE. The CDR3 is made up of 15 amino acids. The CDR3 region is CASSVGTGGPFEQYF. CDR3 bases: TGTGCCAGCAGCGTAGGAACGGGAGGGCCGTTCGAGCAGTACTTC.

The chain joins TRBV6-5 to TRBJ2-1; 10 positions agree with TRBD2. With V trimmed by 2 bases and J by 5 bases, 3 bases remained unmatched. CDR3 length: 15 residues. Germline CDR1 reads MNHEY; CDR2 reads SVGAGI. The CDR3 spells CASSYGLAENNEQFF. In DNA form, the CDR3 reads TGTGCCAGCAGTTACGGACTAGCGGAGAACAATGAGCAGTTCTTC.

This clonotype was counted a single time. The chain joins TRBV20-1 to TRBJ1-5; D possibly corresponds to TRBD1 (5 bases). CDR3 length: 13 amino acids. Deletions cut 6 bases from V and 6 bases from J, with 15 bases between. Germline CDR1 DFQATT, CDR2 SNEGSKA (reference sequence). The CDR3 DNA is TGCAGTGCCGCCGGGACTGAGGTTCAGCCCCAGCATTTT. Protein: CSAAGTEVQPQHF.

The genes are TRBV20-1 and TRBJ1-2; no clear D. Germline lookup yields CDR1 DFQATT and CDR2 SNEGSKA (reference sequence). Between the trimmed V and J ends, which lost 0 bases and 2 bases, there was a span of 10 bases. The CDR3 loop spans 14 amino acids. CDR3 residues: CSARDQWRNYGYTF. Written as DNA, the CDR3 is TGCAGTGCTAGAGATCAGTGGCGGAACTATGGCTACACCTTC.

This chain connects TRBV7-2 to TRBJ2-7; D assignment may be TRBD1 or TRBD2 (6 bases each). CDR3 length: 13 amino acids. Trimming took 5 bases from V and 6 from J, leaving 14 bases between them. Germline CDR1 SGHTA, CDR2 FQGNSA. Here the CDR3 DNA reads TGTGCCAGCAGCATCGAGGGGGGACTCGAGCAGTACTTC. It translates to CASSIEGGLEQYF. Filled out from reference TRBV7-2 and TRBJ2-7, the complete variable domain reads GAGVSQSPSNKVTEKGKDVELRCDPISGHTALYWYRQSLGQGLEFLIYFQGNSAPDKSGLPSDRFSAERTGGSVSTLTIQRTQQEDSAVYLCASSIEGGLEQYFGPGTRLTVT.

The rearrangement uses TRBV6-5 and TRBJ2-1, with 8 bases fitting TRBD1. Trimming removed 0 bases from V and 4 bases from J; junction bases left unmatched: 17. Germline V gives CDR1 MNHEY, CDR2 SVGAGI. CDR3 length equals 20 residues. The CDR3 region is CASSYSNSGGAGRKYNEQFF. CDR3 nucleotide sequence: TGTGCCAGCAGTTACTCGAATTCAGGGGGCGCGGGTCGGAAATACAATGAGCAGTTCTTC.

The chain carries TRBV9 and TRBJ2-1; D not certain. The V end lost 5 bases, the J end lost 5 bases, and 11 bases lay between the germline ends. Germline V CDR1 and CDR2: SGDLS, YYNGEE. CDR3 length: 13 residues. The CDR3 bases are TGTGCCAGCAGTCAACGACCGCACAATGAGCAGTTCTTC. This sequence encodes CASSQRPHNEQFF.

The V call is TRBV9, the J call TRBJ2-6, with D hard to call. The germline V and J ends were trimmed by 6 bases and 3 bases, with 4 bases remaining between them. The germline CDR1 and CDR2 sequences are SGDLS and YYNGEE. The CDR3 has 12 residues. DNA of the CDR3: TGTGCCAGCAAAGGTGGGGCCAACGTCCTGACTTTC. This codes for CASKGGANVLTF.